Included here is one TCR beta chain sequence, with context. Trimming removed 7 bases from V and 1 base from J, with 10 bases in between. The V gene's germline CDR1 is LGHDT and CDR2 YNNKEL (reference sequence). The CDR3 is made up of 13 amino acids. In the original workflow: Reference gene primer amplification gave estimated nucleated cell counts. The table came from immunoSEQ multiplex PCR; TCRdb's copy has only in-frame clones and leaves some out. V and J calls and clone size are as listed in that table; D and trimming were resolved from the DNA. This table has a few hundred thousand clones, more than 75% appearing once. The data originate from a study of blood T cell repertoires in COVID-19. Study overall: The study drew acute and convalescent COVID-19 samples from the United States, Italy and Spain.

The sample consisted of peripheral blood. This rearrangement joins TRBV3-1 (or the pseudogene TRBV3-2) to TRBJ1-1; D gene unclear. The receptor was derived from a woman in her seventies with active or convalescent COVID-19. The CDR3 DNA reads TGTGCCAGCATCACACCGGGGAACACTGAAGCTTTCTTT. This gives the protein CASITPGNTEAFF.